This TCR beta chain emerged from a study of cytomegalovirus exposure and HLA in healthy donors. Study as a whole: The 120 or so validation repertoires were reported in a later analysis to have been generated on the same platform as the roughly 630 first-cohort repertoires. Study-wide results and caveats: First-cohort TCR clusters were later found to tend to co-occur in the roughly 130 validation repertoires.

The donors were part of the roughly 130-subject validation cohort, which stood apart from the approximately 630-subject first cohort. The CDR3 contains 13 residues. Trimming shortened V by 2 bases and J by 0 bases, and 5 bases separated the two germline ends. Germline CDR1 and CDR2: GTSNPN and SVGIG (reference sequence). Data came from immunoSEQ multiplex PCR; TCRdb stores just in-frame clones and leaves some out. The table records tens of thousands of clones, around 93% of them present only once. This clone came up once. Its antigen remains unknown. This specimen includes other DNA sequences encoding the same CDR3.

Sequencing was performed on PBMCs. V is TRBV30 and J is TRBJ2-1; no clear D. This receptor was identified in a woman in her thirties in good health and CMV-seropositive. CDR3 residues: CAWSPSSYNEQFF. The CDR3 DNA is TGTGCCTGGAGTCCTAGCTCCTACAATGAGCAGTTCTTC.